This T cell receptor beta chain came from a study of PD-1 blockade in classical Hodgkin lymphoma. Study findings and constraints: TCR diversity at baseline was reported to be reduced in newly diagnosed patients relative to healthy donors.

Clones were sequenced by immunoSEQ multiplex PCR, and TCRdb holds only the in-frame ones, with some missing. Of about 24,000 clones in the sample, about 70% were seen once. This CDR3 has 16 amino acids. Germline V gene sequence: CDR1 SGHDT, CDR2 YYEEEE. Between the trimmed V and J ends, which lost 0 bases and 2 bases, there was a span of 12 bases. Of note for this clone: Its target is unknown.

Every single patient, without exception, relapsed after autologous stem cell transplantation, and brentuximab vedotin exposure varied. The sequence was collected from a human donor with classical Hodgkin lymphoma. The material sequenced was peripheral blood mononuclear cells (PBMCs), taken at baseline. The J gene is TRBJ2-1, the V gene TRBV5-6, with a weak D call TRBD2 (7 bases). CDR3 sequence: CASSLGRGGAYNEQFF. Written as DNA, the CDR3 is TGTGCCAGCAGCTTGGGAAGGGGGGGAGCCTACAATGAGCAGTTCTTC.